The 9 T cell receptor beta chains below come from one sample, sequenced in a study of cytomegalovirus exposure and HLA in healthy donors. Researchers ran the PCR with 60 Vbeta and 13 Jbeta primers. Only in-frame clones appear in the TCRdb table, and some are missing; sequencing was by immunoSEQ multiplex PCR. This sample has under 110,000 clones; roughly 85% occur once, and the top ten carry around 3.6%. The specimen was PBMCs. The receptor set was obtained from a man aged 30-40 years in good health and CMV-seronegative.

The chain uses TRBV5-1 and TRBJ2-5; D may be TRBD2 (5 bases). Trimming stripped 3 bases from V and 3 bases from J, with 9 bases between. The CDR3 covers 13 residues. Germline values: CDR1 SGHRS, CDR2 YFSETQ. The CDR3 loop reads CASSYGNKETQYF. CDR3 bases: TGCGCCAGCAGCTACGGGAACAAAGAGACCCAGTACTTC.

This clone was recorded once. The rearrangement uses TRBV27 and TRBJ1-2; 8 nucleotides line up with TRBD1. The CDR3 has 15 residues. Losses at the gene ends were 5 bases for V and 4 bases for J; bases not matched to a gene: 9. Germline assignment: CDR1 MNHEY and CDR2 SMNVEV (reference sequence). CDR3 in DNA: TGTGCCAGCAGTCGGTCAGGGGGCTGGGGCTATGGCTACACCTTC. Residues: CASSRSGGWGYGYTF.

The chain is built from TRBV28 and TRBJ2-7, with D hard to call. V shed 6 bases and J shed 1 base, with 10 bases lying between them. This CDR3 is built from 13 residues. Germline-derived CDR1 and CDR2 are MDHEN and SYDVKM. CDR3 amino acids: CASRATGSYEQYF. Written as DNA, the CDR3 is TGTGCCAGCAGGGCGACGGGTTCCTACGAGCAGTACTTC.

CDR3 sequence reads: CASSQEGLAGNTGELFF. The CDR3 coding sequence is TGTGCCAGCAGCCAAGAGGGACTAGCGGGTAACACCGGGGAGCTGTTTTTT. The V gene is TRBV4-2, the J gene TRBJ2-2; TRBD2 matches 12 bases. Germline CDR1 LGHNA, CDR2 YNFKEQ. This CDR3 is built from 17 residues. The V segment lost 0 bases and the J segment 2 bases; nucleotides outside the gene matches: 1.

The rearrangement links TRBV7-8 to TRBJ2-3; no firm D call. The germline CDR1 and CDR2 sequences are SGHVS and FQNEAQ. The CDR3 spans 11 residues. Trimming shortened V by 2 bases and J by 6 bases, and 3 bases separated the two germline ends. The CDR3 reads CASSLRDTQYF. The CDR3 DNA is TGTGCCAGCAGCTTACGGGATACGCAGTATTTT.

The chain joins TRBV10-3 to TRBJ1-5; tentatively, D is TRBD1 (6 bases). Deletions cut 3 bases from V and 5 bases from J, with 8 bases between. Germline CDR1 and CDR2: ENHRY and SYGVKD. The CDR3 totals 13 residues. CDR3 sequence: CAISDRGDQPQHF. The DNA for the CDR3 is TGTGCCATCAGTGACAGGGGTGATCAGCCCCAGCATTTT.

This chain links TRBV28 with TRBJ2-3; TRBD2 aligns across 11 bases. Germline V gives CDR1 MDHEN, CDR2 SYDVKM. The V segment lost 6 bases and the J segment 2 bases; nucleotides outside the gene matches: 7. The CDR3 runs to 16 residues. CDR3 coding DNA: TGTGCCAGCAGGGGAACTAGCGGGGGACCCACAGATACGCAGTATTTT. Protein: CASRGTSGGPTDTQYF.

The chain combines TRBV15 with TRBJ1-2, with a tentative D call TRBD1 (5 bases). V was clipped by 1 base and J by 6 bases, with 9 bases between them. The CDR3 covers 13 residues. Looked up from germline, CDR1 is LNHNV and CDR2 is YYDKDF (reference sequence). CDR3 nucleotide sequence: TGTGCCACCAGCAGAGGAACAGGCGATGGCTACACCTTC. Translated, it gives CATSRGTGDGYTF.

This clone was seen more than once but under ten times. CDR3 in amino acids: CASSFPGGGSEQFF. As DNA, the CDR3 is TGCGCCAGCAGCTTCCCCGGGGGGGGGAGTGAGCAGTTCTTC. The chain employs TRBV5-1 and TRBJ2-1; TRBD2 agrees at 8 bases. Looked up from germline, CDR1 is SGHRS and CDR2 is YFSETQ. The length of the CDR3 is 14 residues. V was clipped by 2 bases and J by 9 bases; unmatched bases: 7.